The clone carrying this TCR beta chain came up a few times. V trimming: 3 bases; J trimming: 4 bases; junction bases outside the gene matches: 6. Germline V lookup: CDR1 MGHDK, CDR2 SYGVNS. The CDR3 is 15 amino acids. MiXCR, applied by TCRdb to the 5' RACE reads, yields one record per CDR3 protein. This table has approximately 76,000 distinct CDR3 sequences, 11% to 15% appearing once. The sample comes from a study of early T cells in non-severe SARS-CoV-2 infection. The sequenced sample was whole blood. The sequence was collected from an adult who was a healthcare worker with PCR-confirmed SARS-CoV-2 infection or an uninfected control (not recorded which). The chain couples TRBV25-1 to TRBJ2-1, with 7 bases identical to TRBD2. The CDR3, as DNA: TGTGCCAGCAGTGACGGGGGGTTCGGATACAATGAGCAGTTCTTC. Its protein is CASSDGGFGYNEQFF.